The rows below give T cell receptor beta chains drawn from one sample of a study of blood T cell repertoires in COVID-19. Using immunoSEQ multiplex PCR, the repertoire was profiled, and TCRdb retains in-frame clones only, with some absent. The sample contains some 180,000 clones, about 80% of which appear only once. Material: peripheral blood. These receptors all come from a woman aged 45-65 years with active or convalescent COVID-19. Both conserved end residues are part of each CDR3. A D gene is named only where the DNA matches it firmly. Size is stated for part of the rows, as once, few or many counts, or as a class when the clone is expanded.

>NA|TRBJ1-1|TRBV4-2|TRBD1
TGTGCCAGCAGCCCTCCGGACAGGGGGGACACTGAAGCTTTCTTT
CASSPPDRGDTEAFF
>few|TRBJ1-1|TRBV20-1|NA
TGCAGGCAACAGGGGAACACTGAAGCTTTCTTT
CRQQGNTEAFF
>NA|TRBJ2-1|TRBV7-9|NA
TGTGCCAGCAGCTTAGGTACTAGGAATGCGGACGAGCAGTTCTTC
CASSLGTRNADEQFF
>NA|TRBJ1-5|TRBV7-8|TRBD1
TGTGCCAGCAGCTTGACAGGGGGCGCGTGGGATCAGCCCCAGCATTTT
CASSLTGGAWDQPQHF
>NA|TRBJ1-2|TRBV6-4|TRBD1
TGTGCCAGCCGCCGGGACAGGGGCCCTAACTATGGCTACACCTTC
CASRRDRGPNYGYTF
>NA|TRBJ2-7|TRBV18|TRBD2
TGTGCCAGCTCACCCCCCTGGGCGGGGGGGCATGAGCAGTACTTC
CASSPPWAGGHEQYF
>NA|TRBJ2-7|TRBV4-3|NA
TGCGCCAGCAGCCAAGTGTTTGGGGCCTCCTACGAGCAGTACTTC
CASSQVFGASYEQYF
>NA|TRBJ1-2|TRBV9|TRBD1
TGTGCCAGCAGCGTAGCATCTCAGGGGGCTGGCTACACCTTC
CASSVASQGAGYTF
>NA|TRBJ2-1|TRBV6-5|TRBD2
TGTGCCAGCAGTTCTTGGGGGGGGGACAATGAGCAGTTCTTC
CASSSWGGDNEQFF
>NA|TRBJ2-5|TRBV7-2|NA
TGTGCCAGCAGCTTAGTGGCTAGTGGCGAGACCCAGTACTTC
CASSLVASGETQYF
>NA|TRBJ2-2|TRBV29-1|TRBD1
TGCAGCGCAGAGATAGGACAGGGGGCCGGGGAGCTGTTTTTT
CSAEIGQGAGELFF
>NA|TRBJ2-7|TRBV19|TRBD2
TGTGCCAGTAGTATCTGGCGGGAGGGAGCCTACGAGCAGTACTTC
CASSIWREGAYEQYF
>NA|TRBJ2-7|TRBV28|TRBD1
TGTGCCAGCAGTCGAAGGGGGACAGCCTCCTACGAGCAGTACTTC
CASSRRGTASYEQYF
>once|TRBJ2-3|TRBV9|NA
TGTGCCAGCAGCGTAGAATCACAGGCCCCCGATACGCAGTATTTT
CASSVESQAPDTQYF
>few|TRBJ1-1|TRBV4-3|NA
TGCGCCAGCAGCCGACGGGACACCCCCACTGAAGCTTTCTTT
CASSRRDTPTEAFF
>few|TRBJ1-5|TRBV7-6|NA
TGTGCCAGCAGCTTGTGGCAGGGCCCCAATCAGCCCCAGCATTTT
CASSLWQGPNQPQHF
>NA|TRBJ1-1|TRBV19|TRBD1
TGTGCCAGTAGTGGCCGGACAGGGTACACTGAAGCTTTCTTT
CASSGRTGYTEAFF
>NA|TRBJ1-2|TRBV5-4|TRBD1
TGTGCCAGCGGTACAGGGGGATCCCATGGCTACACCTTC
CASGTGGSHGYTF
>few|TRBJ1-5|TRBV6-2/TRBV6-3|NA
TGTGCCAGCAGTTGGACAGAAGATCAGCCCCAGCATTTT
CASSWTEDQPQHF
>NA|TRBJ2-2|TRBV14|TRBD1
TGTGCCAGCAGCCTGAACAGGGGGAACACCGGGGAGCTGTTTTTT
CASSLNRGNTGELFF
>NA|TRBJ2-4|TRBV18|NA
TGTGCCAGCTCACCACTACGGACTACGGCCAAAAACATTCAGTACTTC
CASSPLRTTAKNIQYF
>NA|TRBJ2-5|TRBV7-2|NA
TGTGCCAGCAGCTTATACAGGGAGATGGAGACCCAGTACTTC
CASSLYREMETQYF